These 29 T cell receptor beta chains came from one sample sequenced in a study of B cell selection in AIRE deficiency. CD4+CD127+ cells were sorted as the conventional CD4 T cells. Produced via immunoSEQ multiplex PCR; TCRdb's table is partial and in-frame only. The profile covers around 24,000 clones, with roughly 96% appearing a single time and 0.15% to 0.2% taken by the ten largest. Material: CD4+CD127+ conventional T cells sorted from PBMCs. These receptors were obtained from a human donor in good health.

This sequence joins TRBV5-1 and TRBJ1-4; possible D gene TRBD1, 5 bases. Trimming removed 4 bases from V and 0 bases from J, with 10 bases in between. The germline V gene has CDR1 SGHRS and CDR2 YFSETQ. This CDR3 contains 15 residues. In DNA form, the CDR3 reads TGCGCCAGCAGCCCCCAGACAGCAACTAATGAAAAACTGTTTTTT. Translating gives CASSPQTATNEKLFF.

The rearrangement uses TRBV10-1 and TRBJ2-7; D call uncertain. The CDR3 loop spans 15 amino acids. Per germline, CDR1 WNHNN and CDR2 SYGVQD (reference sequence). The ends were cut back, 3 bases at V and 0 bases at J, with 12 bases in the middle. DNA of the CDR3: TGCGCCAGCAGTGACTACAGCTTCGGCTCCTACGAGCAGTACTTC. This sequence encodes CASSDYSFGSYEQYF.

The V gene is TRBV12-5, the J gene TRBJ2-2, with no clear D. The CDR3 is 13 amino acids. The ends were cut back, 2 bases at V and 2 bases at J, with 3 bases in the middle. The germline V gene has CDR1 LGHNT and CDR2 FRNRAP. CDR3 region: CASGLLNTGELFF. DNA of the CDR3: TGTGCTAGTGGTTTGTTAAACACCGGGGAGCTGTTTTTT. Using reference TRBV12-5 and TRBJ2-2 for the parts outside the CDR3, the full variable domain is DARVTQTPRHKVTEMGQEVTMRCQPILGHNTVFWYRQTMMQGLELLAYFRNRAPLDDSGMPKDRFSAEMPDATLATLKIQPSEPRDSAVYFCASGLLNTGELFFGEGSRLTVL.

This chain connects TRBV19 to TRBJ1-5; TRBD1 matches 9 bases. V lost 1 base to trimming and J lost 4 bases; unmatched junction nucleotides: 11. The CDR3 runs 18 residues. From germline, CDR1 is LNHDA and CDR2 SQIVND (reference sequence). CDR3 sequence (DNA): TGTGCCAGTAGTATAGGCACCGGGACAGGGCCGAGAAATCAGCCCCAGCATTTT. Translating it yields CASSIGTGTGPRNQPQHF. Supplemented by reference TRBV19 and TRBJ1-5, the full variable domain reads DGGITQSPKYLFRKEGQNVTLSCEQNLNHDAMYWYRQDPGQGLRLIYYSQIVNDFQKGDIAEGYSVSREKKESFPLTVTSAQKNPTAFYLCASSIGTGTGPRNQPQHFGDGTRLSIL.

This chain links TRBV19 with TRBJ1-6; D is possibly TRBD1 (5 bases). CDR3 length: 17 amino acids. The V end lost 7 bases, the J end lost 1 base, and 17 bases lay between the germline ends. Germline CDR1 is LNHDA and CDR2 is SQIVND (reference sequence). The CDR3 sequence is CASTSDGGASYNSPLHF. For the CDR3, the DNA is TGTGCCAGTACCTCGGACGGGGGAGCGTCCTATAATTCACCCCTCCACTTT.

This clone is a singleton in its sample. This chain uses TRBV10-3 with TRBJ2-5, with D possibly being TRBD1 (5 bases). This CDR3 is 13 amino acids long. The V gene lost 8 bases and the J gene lost 3 bases, with 13 bases spanning the gap. The V gene's germline CDR1 is ENHRY and CDR2 SYGVKD. CDR3 DNA sequence: TGTGCCATCGGGGCCAGGGCTGAAGAGACCCAGTACTTC. Residues: CAIGARAEETQYF.

The V call is TRBV28, the J call TRBJ2-6; 8 nucleotides line up with TRBD1. CDR1 and CDR2 from the germline V gene are MDHEN and SYDVKM. V lost 2 bases to trimming and J lost 3 bases; unmatched junction nucleotides: 3. The CDR3 sequence is 16 residues long. The CDR3 region is CASSLQGAGGANVLTF. In nucleotides, the CDR3 is TGTGCCAGCAGTTTACAGGGGGCGGGTGGGGCCAACGTCCTGACTTTC.

The CDR3 nucleotides read TGTGCCATCAGTGGGACAGGGCAAAGTTCACCCCTCCACTTT. Residues: CAISGTGQSSPLHF. This sequence joins TRBV10-3 and TRBJ1-6, with 8 bases identical to TRBD1. With V trimmed by 4 bases and J by 9 bases, 5 bases remained unmatched. Germline CDR1 is ENHRY and CDR2 is SYGVKD. The CDR3 is made up of 14 amino acids.

The CDR3 DNA reads as TGTGCCAGCAGCTTGCGGGACAGGGGGAATACTGAAGCTTTCTTT. Translating it yields CASSLRDRGNTEAFF. The V and J genes are TRBV7-8 and TRBJ1-1; 11 nucleotides align to TRBD1. Germline V lookup: CDR1 SGHVS, CDR2 FQNEAQ. The CDR3 is 15 amino acids. The V gene end was trimmed by 3 bases and the J gene end by 5 bases; junction bases not matched to a gene: 5.

The rearrangement joins TRBV7-3 to TRBJ2-3, with 11 nucleotides matching TRBD2. Germline assignment: CDR1 SGHTA and CDR2 FQGTGA. V shed 5 bases, J shed 7 bases, and the junction held 5 bases outside the gene matches. There are 14 residues in the CDR3. In DNA, the CDR3 is TGTGCCAGCAGCCCCTTAGCGGGGGGGTATACGCAGTATTTT. Translated: CASSPLAGGYTQYF.

The chain's CDR3 is CASSPLAGTNEQFF. CDR3 nucleotides: TGTGCCAGCAGTCCACTAGCGGGGACTAATGAGCAGTTCTTC. The genes are TRBV2 and TRBJ2-1; 10 nucleotides match TRBD2. Germline loops: CDR1 SNHLY, CDR2 FYNNEI. Trimming took 5 bases from V and 7 from J; bases not matched to a gene: 5. The CDR3 covers 14 residues.

This clone is a singleton in its sample. This chain links TRBV5-5 with TRBJ2-4, with 7 bases identical to TRBD2. From germline, CDR1 is SGHKS and CDR2 YYEKEE (reference sequence). With 4 bases clipped from V and 12 bases from J, the junction kept 16 bases outside the gene matches. The CDR3 contains 15 residues. The CDR3 region is CASSLEILISGDQYF. CDR3 nucleotide sequence: TGTGCCAGCAGCCTAGAAATATTAATAAGCGGGGATCAGTACTTC. The variable domain in full, completed from reference TRBV5-5 and TRBJ2-4, reads DAGVTQSPTHLIKTRGQQVTLRCSPISGHKSVSWYQQVLGQGPQFIFQYYEKEERGRGNFPDRFSARQFPNYSSELNVNALLLGDSALYLCASSLEILISGDQYFGAGTRLSVL.

This sequence joins TRBV9 and TRBJ2-1; D is unresolved. CDR1 is SGDLS and CDR2 is YYNGEE in the germline V gene. V was pared by 5 bases and J by 9 bases, with 3 bases between. The CDR3 has 9 residues. CDR3 protein: CASSSEQFF. DNA of the CDR3: TGTGCCAGCAGTAGTGAGCAGTTCTTC.

V and J are TRBV9 and TRBJ1-3, with unresolved D. CDR1 SGDLS and CDR2 YYNGEE come from the germline V gene. Trimming shortened V by 5 bases and J by 0 bases, and 3 bases separated the two germline ends. This CDR3 contains 12 residues. This CDR3 is CASRGSGNTIYF. CDR3 coding DNA: TGTGCCAGCAGGGGCTCTGGAAACACCATATATTTT.

The V and J genes are TRBV7-8 and TRBJ1-1; D might be TRBD1 (5 bases). V lost 0 bases, J lost 8 bases, and 10 bases lay in between. Germline CDR1 SGHVS, CDR2 FQNEAQ. The CDR3 runs to 13 residues. This CDR3 is CASSLARGTEAFF. The DNA of the CDR3 is TGTGCCAGCAGCTTAGCGCGGGGCACCGAAGCTTTCTTT.

In its sample, this clone was seen once. The chain joins TRBV19 to TRBJ2-3, with D possibly TRBD2 on 5 matching bases. Trimming took 7 bases from V and 0 from J, leaving 11 bases between them. Per germline, CDR1 LNHDA and CDR2 SQIVND (reference sequence). The CDR3 loop spans 14 amino acids. The CDR3 DNA follows: TGTGCCAGTACCCCCACGGGGAGCACAGATACGCAGTATTTT. As protein: CASTPTGSTDTQYF.

The V call is TRBV7-2, the J call TRBJ2-2; D perhaps matches TRBD2 (5 bases). The length of the CDR3 is 15 residues. The V gene's germline CDR1 is SGHTA and CDR2 FQGNSA. Trimming cost V 8 bases and J 6 bases, with 19 bases left between them. The chain's CDR3 is CASPAQFGISGELFF. CDR3 sequence (DNA): TGTGCCAGCCCCGCGCAGTTCGGGATTTCCGGGGAGCTGTTTTTT.

V and J are TRBV25-1 and TRBJ2-7, with D maybe TRBD2 (6 bases). The germline gives CDR1 MGHDK, CDR2 SYGVNS. This CDR3 is built from 14 residues. V was trimmed by 3 bases and J by 0 bases, leaving 9 bases between them. The CDR3 DNA is TGTGCCAGCAGTGAGGCGACTAGCTCCTACGAGCAGTACTTC. Protein sequence: CASSEATSSYEQYF.

The gene calls are TRBV12-5 and TRBJ1-3; D is unclear. The CDR3 extends over 18 amino acids. The germline V gene encodes CDR1 LGHNT and CDR2 FRNRAP. Trimming shortened V by 0 bases and J by 2 bases, and 17 bases separated the two germline ends. CDR3 nucleotide sequence: TGTGCTAGTGGTTTGGTATCATTCGGACGCCCGCCTGGAAACACCATATATTTT. Translation gives CASGLVSFGRPPGNTIYF.

The genes are TRBV5-1 and TRBJ2-2; 9 bases map to TRBD2. Losses at the gene ends were 0 bases for V and 6 bases for J; bases not matched to a gene: 3. Per the germline V gene, CDR1 is SGHRS and CDR2 is YFSETQ. This CDR3 spans 15 amino acids. CDR3 sequence reads: CASSLESSGAGELFF. The CDR3 bases are TGCGCCAGCAGCTTGGAGTCTAGCGGGGCCGGGGAGCTGTTTTTT.

This chain connects TRBV10-1 to TRBJ2-5, with a weak D call TRBD1 (6 bases). The CDR3 has 16 residues. Germline V gene sequence: CDR1 WNHNN, CDR2 SYGVQD (reference sequence). V lost 3 bases and J 1 base, leaving 15 bases between the germline ends. This CDR3 reads CASSEGSKGGQETQYF. The CDR3 DNA follows: TGCGCCAGCAGTGAAGGGTCCAAAGGGGGCCAAGAGACCCAGTACTTC.

The chain carries TRBV10-1 and TRBJ2-3; TRBD1 aligns across 8 bases. Trimming cost V 6 bases and J 2 bases; bases outside gene matches: 4. Looked up from germline, CDR1 is WNHNN and CDR2 is SYGVQD (reference sequence). This CDR3 has 14 residues. CDR3 sequence (DNA): TGCGCCAGCAGAGGACAGGGAGTCACAGATACGCAGTATTTT. It specifies CASRGQGVTDTQYF.

This chain links TRBV10-2 with TRBJ2-7; D unclear. In germline, CDR1 is WSHSY, CDR2 SAAADI. The CDR3 sequence is 13 residues long. Trimming cost V 3 bases and J 4 bases, with 10 bases left between them. In DNA, the CDR3 is TGCGCCAGCAGTGAATTTTTGGGTTACGAGCAGTACTTC. Its translation: CASSEFLGYEQYF.

A single count supports this clone. In DNA form, the CDR3 reads TGTGCCAGCAGCAGTACCTTCCTATACAATGAGCAGTTCTTC. Translating gives CASSSTFLYNEQFF. The J gene is TRBJ2-1, the V gene TRBV7-2, with no clear D. The V end was cut by 5 bases, the J end by 4 bases, with 12 bases between. This CDR3 spans 14 amino acids. Germline V gene lookup returns CDR1 SGHTA and CDR2 FQGNSA.

The chain has TRBV6-4 and TRBJ2-5, with D perhaps assigned TRBD1 or TRBD2 (5 bases each). Germline loops: CDR1 MRHNA, CDR2 SNTAGT. The V gene lost 3 bases and the J gene lost 2 bases, with 7 bases spanning the gap. The CDR3 is 13 amino acids. CDR3 protein: CASSEGPQETQYF. For the CDR3, the DNA is TGTGCCAGCAGTGAGGGACCACAAGAGACCCAGTACTTC.

The chain uses TRBV5-4 and TRBJ2-5; the D is unclear. Looked up from germline, CDR1 is SGHNT and CDR2 is YYREEE (reference sequence). V gave up 2 bases and J gave up 5 bases, with 10 bases separating them. CDR3 size: 13 residues. The CDR3 DNA sequence: TGTGCCAGCAGCTTCGATCATTGGGAGACCCAGTACTTC. Encoded protein: CASSFDHWETQYF.

The chain couples TRBV5-1 to TRBJ2-3, with TRBD2 as a possible D gene (6 bases). In germline, CDR1 is SGHRS, CDR2 YFSETQ. Trimming stripped 0 bases from V and 0 bases from J, with 11 bases between. The CDR3 extends over 16 amino acids. Here the CDR3 reads CASSLEGLASTDTQYF. The DNA of the CDR3 is TGCGCCAGCAGCTTGGAGGGACTGGCTAGCACAGATACGCAGTATTTT.

The chain uses TRBV4-2 and TRBJ2-2; D possibly corresponds to TRBD2 (6 bases). The CDR3 runs to 16 residues. Germline V gene lookup returns CDR1 LGHNA and CDR2 YNFKEQ. Trimming removed 0 bases from V and 0 bases from J, with 8 bases in between. DNA for the CDR3: TGTGCCAGCAGCCAAGATGGCGGGACGAACACCGGGGAGCTGTTTTTT. This codes for CASSQDGGTNTGELFF.

V is TRBV18 and J is TRBJ1-5; 9 bases match TRBD1. The J segment lost 7 bases and the V segment lost 3 bases, leaving 1 base of the junction unmatched. CDR1 and CDR2 from the germline V gene are KGHSH and LQKENI. The length of the CDR3 is 13 residues. The CDR3 nucleotides read TGTGCCAGCTCACCGGGACAGGGCCAGCCCCAGCATTTT. Protein product: CASSPGQGQPQHF.